These 23 T cell receptor beta chains share one sample of origin, sequenced in a study of blood T cell repertoires in COVID-19. This table comes from immunoSEQ multiplex PCR, and its TCRdb copy is limited to in-frame clones, with some not included. The profile shows approximately 45,000 clones, about 70% of them singletons. The specimen was peripheral blood. These receptors all come from a man aged 80 or over with acute or convalescent COVID-19.

The chain couples TRBV18 to TRBJ2-5, with D perhaps matching TRBD1 (5 bases). The CDR3 runs 15 residues. Germline CDR1 KGHSH, CDR2 LQKENI. V was pared by 2 bases and J by 4 bases, with 14 bases between. CDR3 bases: TGTGCCAGCTCACCAAGCCACGGCCAGGGAGAGACCCAGTACTTC. Protein product: CASSPSHGQGETQYF.

This sequence joins TRBV7-9 and TRBJ2-7; 8 nucleotides agree with TRBD2. CDR1 is SEHNR and CDR2 is FQNEAQ in the germline V gene (reference sequence). Trimming removed 3 bases from V and 2 bases from J; junction bases left unmatched: 6. CDR3 length: 15 residues. CDR3 nucleotide sequence: TGTGCCAGCAGCTTCCGGGAGGGCGGCACCTACGAGCAGTACTTC. Its translation: CASSFREGGTYEQYF.

Notes on this clone: One junction end disagrees with the germline gene, perhaps due to a read error. This chain links TRBV7-7 with TRBJ2-2; no clear D gene. CDR1 and CDR2 (germline): SSHAT, FNYEAQ (reference sequence). This CDR3 region has 13 residues. The chain's CDR3 is CASSLFGTGELFF. In DNA, the CDR3 is TGTGCTAGCAGCTTATTCGGCACCGGGGAGCTGTTTTTT.

The chain links TRBV5-1 to TRBJ2-1; TRBD1 aligns across 7 bases. The CDR3 spans 16 residues. Per the germline V gene, CDR1 is SGHRS and CDR2 is YFSETQ. V lost 0 bases and J lost 1; bases outside the gene matches: 4. CDR3 region: CASSLAPTGSYNEQFF. CDR3 DNA sequence: TGCGCCAGCAGCTTGGCCCCGACAGGGTCCTACAATGAGCAGTTCTTC.

This chain connects TRBV28 to TRBJ2-7, with TRBD2 identical over 7 bases. This CDR3 comprises 14 residues. CDR1 is MDHEN, CDR2 SYDVKM, per germline. J was trimmed by 7 bases and V by 7 bases; bases with no gene match: 13. CDR3 loop: CASITGAGSGEQYF. DNA of the CDR3: TGTGCCAGCATTACCGGAGCGGGGTCCGGGGAGCAGTACTTC.

V usage is TRBV27 and J usage is TRBJ2-7, with 10 bases identical to TRBD2. The CDR3 runs to 14 residues. The germline gives CDR1 MNHEY, CDR2 SMNVEV (reference sequence). The ends lost 3 bases at V and 3 bases at J; junction bases unmatched: 2. The DNA for the CDR3 is TGTGCCAGCAGTTTTAGGACTAGCGGCTACGAGCAGTACTTC. It translates to CASSFRTSGYEQYF.

The rearrangement links TRBV30 to TRBJ2-2; D is unresolved. This CDR3 contains 16 residues. Germline assignment: CDR1 GTSNPN and CDR2 SVGIG (reference sequence). The V end lost 1 base, the J end lost 0 bases, and 12 bases lay between the germline ends. CDR3 in amino acids: CAWSANGLANTGELFF. The CDR3 DNA is TGTGCCTGGAGTGCCAATGGGCTGGCGAACACCGGGGAGCTGTTTTTT.

This CDR3 is CASSLVVLAARGEQYF. Here the CDR3 DNA reads TGTGCCAGCAGCTTGGTCGTACTAGCGGCGAGAGGGGAGCAGTACTTC. This chain uses TRBV5-8 with TRBJ2-7; 8 nucleotides line up with TRBD2. The germline gives CDR1 SGHTS, CDR2 YDEGEE. V dropped 0 bases and J dropped 7; count of bases not matched to a gene: 12. The CDR3 is 16 amino acids. Based on the CDR3 plus reference TRBV5-8 and TRBJ2-7, the full variable domain is EAGVTQSPTHLIKTRGQQATLRCSPISGHTSVYWYQQALGLGLQFLLWYDEGEERNRGNFPPRFSGRQFPNYSSELNVNALELEDSALYLCASSLVVLAARGEQYFGPGTRLTVT.

The CDR3 nucleotides read TGTGCCAGTAGTATAGTCGGACTCGCCTACGAGCAGTACTTC. As protein: CASSIVGLAYEQYF. V is TRBV19 and J is TRBJ2-7; D is possibly TRBD2 (5 bases). The CDR3 sequence is 14 residues long. The V and J ends lost 1 base and 2 bases respectively, with 9 bases between them. The germline gives CDR1 LNHDA, CDR2 SQIVND (reference sequence).

The V and J genes are TRBV5-6 and TRBJ2-7; TRBD1 agrees at 10 bases. The germline gives CDR1 SGHDT, CDR2 YYEEEE. CDR3 length: 16 amino acids. J was trimmed by 4 bases and V by 0 bases; bases with no gene match: 7. CDR3 residues: CASSLALGTGAYEQYF. The DNA for the CDR3 is TGTGCCAGCAGCTTGGCCCTGGGGACAGGGGCGTACGAGCAGTACTTC.

This clone has just a few counts. The gene calls are TRBV12-3 or TRBV12-4 and TRBJ2-5, with D maybe TRBD1 (6 bases). The CDR3 spans 13 residues. Trimming cost V 4 bases and J 2 bases, with 8 bases left between them. DNA for the CDR3: TGTGCCAGCAGTTCTGGACAGCAAGAGACCCAGTACTTC. Amino acid sequence: CASSSGQQETQYF.

This clone came up once. CDR3 region: CASSLGGPQPQHF. The CDR3 nucleotides read TGTGCCAGCAGTTTGGGCGGGCCGCAGCCCCAGCATTTT. This sequence joins TRBV28 and TRBJ1-5; D uncertain. V shed 3 bases and J shed 7 bases, with 10 bases lying between them. Germline V lookup: CDR1 MDHEN, CDR2 SYDVKM. This CDR3 contains 13 residues. Variable domain in full (rest from reference TRBV28 and TRBJ1-5): DVKVTQSSRYLVKRTGEKVFLECVQDMDHENMFWYRQDPGLGLRLIYFSYDVKMKEKGDIPEGYSVSREKKERFSLILESASTNQTSMYLCASSLGGPQPQHFGDGTRLSIL.

V is TRBV6-1 and J is TRBJ2-1, with D possibly TRBD1 on 6 matching bases. The CDR3 loop spans 16 amino acids. In germline, CDR1 is MNHNS, CDR2 SASEGT. Trimming stripped 0 bases from V and 2 bases from J, with 11 bases between. CDR3 nucleotide sequence: TGTGCCAGCAGTGAAGCGGTGGGGGCGGCCTACAATGAGCAGTTCTTC. Protein: CASSEAVGAAYNEQFF.

This chain uses TRBV2 with TRBJ2-7; D gene ambiguous. CDR3 length equals 14 residues. Germline CDR1 and CDR2: SNHLY and FYNNEI. Trimming pared 5 bases from V and 0 bases from J, leaving 11 bases between. CDR3: CASSTQRSSYEQYF. The DNA for the CDR3 is TGTGCCAGCAGTACCCAAAGGAGCTCCTACGAGCAGTACTTC.

The V and J genes are TRBV5-1 and TRBJ2-3; D might be TRBD2 (5 bases). Trimming took off 7 bases at V and 5 bases at J, with 14 bases between the two ends. Germline-derived CDR1 and CDR2 are SGHRS and YFSETQ. The CDR3 extends over 13 amino acids. CDR3 protein: CASFGGEGDTQYF. The CDR3 DNA reads as TGCGCCAGCTTCGGAGGAGAGGGAGATACGCAGTATTTT.

V and J are TRBV25-1 and TRBJ2-1; 8 bases fit TRBD1. From germline, CDR1 is MGHDK and CDR2 SYGVNS. J was trimmed by 8 bases and V by 1 base; bases with no gene match: 10. The CDR3 consists of 16 residues. CDR3 sequence (DNA): TGTGCCAGCAGTGAATTGGACAGGGTAGGGGGTCATGAGCAGTTCTTC. Protein: CASSELDRVGGHEQFF.

This clone came up once. This chain uses TRBV9 with TRBJ2-2, with 9 bases that match TRBD2. This CDR3 comprises 14 residues. V shed 2 bases and J 8 bases; nucleotides not matched to a gene: 4. Germline CDR1 reads SGDLS; CDR2 reads YYNGEE. The CDR3 sequence: CASSVRTSAGELFF. CDR3 sequence (DNA): TGTGCCAGCAGCGTGCGGACTAGCGCAGGGGAGCTGTTTTTT.

The chain recombines TRBV30 with TRBJ2-4; weak D call: TRBD2 (5 bases). Germline CDR1 reads GTSNPN; CDR2 reads SVGIG (reference sequence). V was shortened by 2 bases and J by 0 bases, with 14 bases between the two germline ends. The CDR3 contains 16 residues. This chain's CDR3 is CAWSPPQAGAKNIQYF. The DNA for the CDR3 is TGTGCCTGGAGTCCACCCCAGGCGGGAGCCAAAAACATTCAGTACTTC.

The chain has TRBV19 and TRBJ2-7; D gene unclear. The CDR3 sequence is 15 residues long. Trimming cost V 4 bases and J 2 bases, with 15 bases left between them. The germline gives CDR1 LNHDA, CDR2 SQIVND (reference sequence). CDR3 protein: CASSTPSAPPYEQYF. CDR3 bases: TGTGCCAGTAGTACACCTTCAGCGCCACCCTACGAGCAGTACTTC.

The chain employs TRBV9 and TRBJ2-2; 9 nucleotides line up with TRBD2. Germline V gene data show CDR1 as SGDLS and CDR2 as YYNGEE. With V trimmed by 1 base and J by 7 bases, 8 bases remained unmatched. This CDR3 region has 16 residues. The CDR3 nucleotides read TGTGCCAGCAGCGTAAGGGCGGGAGGGCCGAACGGGGAGCTGTTTTTT. Amino acid sequence: CASSVRAGGPNGELFF.

The chain links TRBV28 to TRBJ1-1; the match to TRBD1 covers 7 bases. Germline values: CDR1 MDHEN, CDR2 SYDVKM. The CDR3 contains 13 residues. J lost 5 bases, V lost 5 bases, and 5 bases had no gene match. The CDR3 DNA is TGTGCCAGCAGTACAGGGGTGGGAACTGAAGCTTTCTTT. Translated, it gives CASSTGVGTEAFF. Full variable domain (outside the CDR3, taken from reference TRBV28 and TRBJ1-1): DVKVTQSSRYLVKRTGEKVFLECVQDMDHENMFWYRQDPGLGLRLIYFSYDVKMKEKGDIPEGYSVSREKKERFSLILESASTNQTSMYLCASSTGVGTEAFFGQGTRLTVV.

By its share, this clone is medium-sized (0.01 to 0.1%). V gene TRBV14 combines with J gene TRBJ2-3, with TRBD1 as a possible D gene (7 bases). This CDR3 contains 16 residues. Germline CDR1 SGHDN, CDR2 FVKESK. Deletions cut 1 base from V and 6 bases from J, with 17 bases between. CDR3 loop: CASSQVEGGGADTQYF. CDR3 coding DNA: TGTGCCAGCAGCCAAGTGGAAGGAGGGGGCGCGGATACGCAGTATTTT.

The CDR3 DNA sequence: TGTGCCAGCACCATGCGAGAGACCCAGTACTTC. Translated: CASTMRETQYF. This chain links TRBV28 with TRBJ2-5; D gene ambiguous. The CDR3 consists of 11 residues. V dropped 7 bases and J dropped 4 bases, with 7 bases sitting between them. Per the germline V gene, CDR1 is MDHEN and CDR2 is SYDVKM.